Presented here are 11 T cell receptor beta chains from one specimen sequenced in a study of Graves' ophthalmopathy and Graves' hyperthyroidism. Scientists amplified the TCR beta CDR3 regions from RNA transcripts. HTBI primers were used in a first-round RT-PCR, which preceded a second-round multiplex PCR. TCRdb re-called the multiplex PCR reads through MiXCR, storing one row per CDR3 protein. The data show around 400,000 distinct CDR3 sequences, 18% seen once. Sample: peripheral blood. These receptors all stem from a woman aged 18-29 years with Graves' ophthalmopathy.

The rearrangement links TRBV11-3 to TRBJ2-5, with 8 bases that match TRBD1. The junction had 11 bases not matched to a gene; V was cut back by 4 bases and J by 4 bases. Looked up from germline, CDR1 is SGHNT and CDR2 is YENEEA. CDR3 size: 16 residues. This CDR3 reads CASSSWTGPSRETQYF. The CDR3 region has the DNA TGTGCCAGCAGCTCGTGGACAGGGCCCTCCCGAGAGACCCAGTACTTC.

This clonotype was observed many times. The chain has TRBV7-3 and TRBJ2-2, with D perhaps matching TRBD1 (6 bases). This CDR3 spans 16 amino acids. The germline gives CDR1 SGHTA, CDR2 FQGTGA. V lost 5 bases and J 1 base, leaving 14 bases between the germline ends. The CDR3 coding sequence is TGTGCCAGCAGCAAACTCCCGGGACAGAACACCGGGGAGCTGTTTTTT. Residues: CASSKLPGQNTGELFF.

The chain uses TRBV6-2 or TRBV6-3 and TRBJ2-7; tentatively, D is TRBD1 (6 bases). The length of the CDR3 is 16 residues. Germline V gene lookup returns CDR1 MNHEY and CDR2 SVGEGT. Trimming shortened V by 2 bases and J by 4 bases, and 18 bases separated the two germline ends. The CDR3 DNA is TGTGCCAGCAGTTACCCGCCCCAGGGGTTGCCTTACGAGCAGTACTTC. Translating gives CASSYPPQGLPYEQYF.

This clonotype was counted ten times or more. The chain combines TRBV2 with TRBJ1-5; D perhaps matches TRBD1 (6 bases). V was pared by 11 bases and J by 0 bases, with 11 bases between. CDR1 is SNHLY and CDR2 is FYNNEI in the germline V gene. This CDR3 is built from 13 residues. The CDR3 is CAGGQYSNQPQHF. The CDR3 DNA follows: TGTGCCGGGGGCCAATATAGCAATCAGCCCCAGCATTTT.

This clonotype was counted ten times or more. This chain uses TRBV24-1 with TRBJ2-5; the match to TRBD2 covers 14 bases. Trimming cost V 5 bases and J 4 bases; bases outside gene matches: 5. There are 16 residues in the CDR3. Germline V gene sequence: CDR1 KGHDR, CDR2 SFDVKD. DNA of the CDR3: TGTGCCACCAGTGCTCGGGGACTAGCGGGGGTAGAGACCCAGTACTTC. This sequence encodes CATSARGLAGVETQYF.

This clonotype was observed at least ten times. The gene calls are TRBV11-3 and TRBJ2-2; D is undetermined. This CDR3 has 13 amino acids. The germline V gene has CDR1 SGHNT and CDR2 YENEEA. V lost 5 bases and J 2 bases, leaving 6 bases between the germline ends. This CDR3 reads CASSTENTGELFF. DNA of the CDR3: TGTGCCAGCAGCACCGAAAACACCGGGGAGCTGTTTTTT.

This clonotype has a count of ten or more. The rearrangement joins TRBV30 to TRBJ2-4; D uncertain. Germline values: CDR1 GTSNPN, CDR2 SVGIG (reference sequence). This CDR3 is 15 amino acids long. With 0 bases removed from V and 6 bases from J, the gap between germline ends came to 15 bases. The CDR3 bases are TGTGCCTGGAGTGTCGGGTTTCAGGCGACAAACATTCAGTACTTC. Protein: CAWSVGFQATNIQYF.

This clonotype was counted ten times or more. V is TRBV12-3 or TRBV12-4 and J is TRBJ2-5, with unresolved D. This CDR3 has 17 residues. V lost 2 bases and J lost 2, with 18 bases in between. CDR3 in amino acids: CASSLPQAQVRQETQYF. DNA of the CDR3: TGTGCCAGCAGTTTACCCCAAGCGCAGGTCCGGCAAGAGACCCAGTACTTC.

The gene calls are TRBV18 and TRBJ2-2, with D possibly TRBD1 on 5 matching bases. This CDR3 has 15 residues. Trimming shortened V by 3 bases and J by 0 bases, and 8 bases separated the two germline ends. Germline-derived CDR1 and CDR2 are KGHSH and LQKENI. The CDR3 sequence: CASSPGRTNTGELFF. The CDR3 region has the DNA TGTGCCAGCTCACCGGGGCGGACGAACACCGGGGAGCTGTTTTTT. Together with reference TRBV18 and TRBJ2-2, the CDR3 gives the full variable domain: NAGVMQNPRHLVRRRGQEARLRCSPMKGHSHVYWYRQLPEEGLKFMVYLQKENIIDESGMPKERFSAEFPKEGPSILRIQQVVRGDSAAYFCASSPGRTNTGELFFGEGSRLTVL.

This clonotype was recorded many times. This chain connects TRBV20-1 to TRBJ1-6, with no clear D. This CDR3 has 11 residues. Germline V gene lookup returns CDR1 DFQATT and CDR2 SNEGSKA (reference sequence). Trimming shortened V by 5 bases and J by 6 bases, and 5 bases separated the two germline ends. The CDR3 DNA is TGCAGTGCTGTAGTTAATTCACCCCTCCACTTT. Amino acids: CSAVVNSPLHF.

There are a few counts of this clonotype. The gene calls are TRBV2 and TRBJ2-7; TRBD2 matches at 8 bases. The germline CDR1 and CDR2 sequences are SNHLY and FYNNEI. Trimming cost V 1 base and J 4 bases; bases outside gene matches: 6. This CDR3 is built from 15 residues. This CDR3 reads CASSEEASGLYEQYF. The CDR3 bases are TGTGCCAGCAGTGAAGAGGCTAGCGGGCTATACGAGCAGTACTTC.